This TCR beta chain stems from a study of T cell repertoires in cytomegalovirus infection. Study-wide background: CMV infection plus the matching HLA type was flagged by public TCR beta signatures. Study findings and constraints: Adding up the frequency of public TCR beta families identified people who carried CMV plus the relevant HLA. HLA-C-restricted CMV-specific TCR beta clonotypes prevailed in the ex vivo response.

Germline V gene data show CDR1 as DFQATT and CDR2 as SNEGSKA (reference sequence). This CDR3 is built from 14 residues. V was trimmed by 1 base and J by 0 bases, leaving 7 bases between them. This clonotype was detected a few times. Its antigen is undetermined. MiXCR was run by TCRdb on the reads, yielding one entry per CDR3 protein. The table records 200,000 to 250,000 distinct CDR3 sequences, approximately 22% of them present only once. The chain recombines TRBV20-1 with TRBJ2-4; no firm D call. Sequencing used CD8+ T cells from PBMCs. The origin of this receptor is a human donor in good health (CMV status not recorded). Some clones in this sample may be carry-over from other donors' samples. DNA for the CDR3: TGCAGTGCTAGAGCCAGCCTAGCCAAAAACATTCAGTACTTC. It translates to CSARASLAKNIQYF.